What follows are 24 T cell receptor beta chains derived from one specimen sequenced in a study of cytomegalovirus exposure and HLA in healthy donors. The PCR contained 60 Vbeta and 13 Jbeta primers. Sequenced by immunoSEQ multiplex PCR; TCRdb stores in-frame clones only, minus some. The table includes roughly 150,000 clones, about 84% detected once. Material: PBMCs. Every receptor here comes from a man aged 45-60 years in good health and CMV-seropositive.

The chain couples TRBV6-5 to TRBJ1-1; D is unresolved. Between the trimmed V and J ends, which lost 0 bases and 0 bases, there was a span of 8 bases. The CDR3 spans 15 residues. Per the germline V gene, CDR1 is MNHEY and CDR2 is SVGAGI. CDR3 loop: CASSYSTSLNTEAFF. Written as DNA, the CDR3 is TGTGCCAGCAGTTACTCGACATCCTTGAACACTGAAGCTTTCTTT.

For the CDR3, the DNA is TGTGCCAGCAGCTCGACTAGCGGGGTAGAGACCCAGTACTTC. It is translated as CASSSTSGVETQYF. The chain links TRBV5-4 to TRBJ2-5; 11 bases map to TRBD2. From germline, CDR1 is SGHNT and CDR2 YYREEE (reference sequence). The CDR3 spans 14 residues. V shed 3 bases, J shed 4 bases, and the junction held 2 bases outside the gene matches.

This rearrangement joins TRBV6-1 to TRBJ1-5; TRBD1 might be the D (5 bases). CDR1 is MNHNS and CDR2 is SASEGT in the germline V gene. CDR3 size: 15 residues. Trimming pared 0 bases from V and 7 bases from J, leaving 13 bases between. The DNA for the CDR3 is TGTGCCAGCAGTGAAGCCCGACGGGGGGGGCAGCCCCAGCATTTT. This encodes CASSEARRGGQPQHF.

The chain has TRBV15 and TRBJ2-7; 8 bases align to TRBD1. There are 16 residues in the CDR3. CDR1 and CDR2 (germline): LNHNV, YYDKDF (reference sequence). V lost 0 bases, J lost 4 bases, and 8 bases stayed unmatched. The CDR3 sequence is CATSREGQGPPYEQYF. In DNA form, the CDR3 reads TGTGCCACCAGCAGAGAAGGACAGGGACCCCCTTACGAGCAGTACTTC. The variable domain in full, completed from reference TRBV15 and TRBJ2-7, reads DAMVIQNPRYQVTQFGKPVTLSCSQTLNHNVMYWYQQKSSQAPKLLFHYYDKDFNNEADTPDNFQSRRPNTSFCFLDIRSPGLGDTAMYLCATSREGQGPPYEQYFGPGTRLTVT.

The genes are TRBV29-1 and TRBJ1-2; 8 nucleotides agree with TRBD1. The V gene's germline CDR1 is SQVTM and CDR2 ANQGSEA. Trimming took 7 bases from V and 4 from J; bases not matched to a gene: 8. CDR3 length: 13 residues. The CDR3 DNA follows: TGCAGCGCCGGACAGGGAAAAAGCTATGGCTACACCTTC. Translated, it gives CSAGQGKSYGYTF. Full variable domain (remainder filled in from reference TRBV29-1 and TRBJ1-2): SAVISQKPSRDICQRGTSLTIQCQVDSQVTMMFWYRQQPGQSLTLIATANQGSEATYESGFVIDKFPISRPNLTFSTLTVSNMSPEDSSIYLCSAGQGKSYGYTFGSGTRLTVV.

This chain joins TRBV5-4 and TRBJ2-7; D remains ambiguous. Germline V gene lookup returns CDR1 SGHNT and CDR2 YYREEE (reference sequence). This CDR3 region has 13 residues. Deletions cut 0 bases from V and 0 bases from J, with 4 bases between. This CDR3 reads CASSLGHSYEQYF. The CDR3 DNA reads TGTGCCAGCAGCTTGGGGCACTCCTACGAGCAGTACTTC.

This chain connects TRBV5-1 to TRBJ2-7; 7 nucleotides agree with TRBD2. Germline V lookup: CDR1 SGHRS, CDR2 YFSETQ. The V gene end was trimmed by 5 bases and the J gene end by 6 bases; junction bases not matched to a gene: 11. This CDR3 comprises 14 residues. CDR3 sequence: CASRSGTQLGEQYF. The CDR3 DNA follows: TGCGCCAGCAGAAGCGGGACTCAACTAGGCGAGCAGTACTTC.

This sequence joins TRBV30 and TRBJ2-5; 7 bases map to TRBD2. The CDR3 is made up of 13 amino acids. Germline V gene lookup returns CDR1 GTSNPN and CDR2 SVGIG (reference sequence). The CDR3 bases are TGTGCGCGGGGGAGTCTAGACAGAGAGACCCAGTACTTC. Translation: CARGSLDRETQYF. Full variable domain (missing parts from reference TRBV30 and TRBJ2-5): SQTIHQWPATLVQPVGSPLSLECTVEGTSNPNLYWYRQAAGRGLQLLFYSVGIGQISSEVPQNLSASRPQDRQFILSSKKLLLSDSGFYLCARGSLDRETQYFGPGTRLLVL.

The chain recombines TRBV28 with TRBJ1-2; a possible D gene is TRBD1 (6 bases). Trimming stripped 7 bases from V and 4 bases from J, with 22 bases between. The CDR3 spans 16 residues. From germline, CDR1 is MDHEN and CDR2 SYDVKM. This chain's CDR3 is CASIPGGAGGRYGYTF. DNA of the CDR3: TGTGCCAGCATTCCGGGGGGGGCAGGTGGTCGCTATGGCTACACCTTC.

The rearrangement joins TRBV10-1 to TRBJ2-4; possible D gene TRBD1, 6 bases. Germline CDR1 WNHNN, CDR2 SYGVQD (reference sequence). V was shortened by 0 bases and J by 0 bases, with 6 bases between the two germline ends. CDR3 length: 15 amino acids. The CDR3 DNA is TGCGCCAGCAGTGAGTCCAGGGGAGCCAAAAACATTCAGTACTTC. The encoded protein is CASSESRGAKNIQYF.

The gene calls are TRBV28 and TRBJ1-2; possibly TRBD1 for D (5 bases). The V and J ends lost 4 bases and 6 bases respectively, with 9 bases between them. Germline V CDR1 and CDR2: MDHEN, SYDVKM. This CDR3 comprises 12 residues. DNA of the CDR3: TGTGCCAGCAGTTCCGCACAGGATGGCTACACCTTC. It yields the protein CASSSAQDGYTF.

The chain joins TRBV5-1 to TRBJ2-3; D possibly corresponds to TRBD1 (5 bases). The germline V and J ends were trimmed by 2 bases and 2 bases, with 15 bases remaining between them. The CDR3 runs to 16 residues. Germline V gene sequence: CDR1 SGHRS, CDR2 YFSETQ. The CDR3 protein is CASSLWGRGITDTQYF. The DNA of the CDR3 is TGCGCCAGCAGCTTATGGGGCCGCGGAATCACAGATACGCAGTATTTT.

V gene TRBV6-1 combines with J gene TRBJ2-1; 11 nucleotides line up with TRBD2. The CDR3 is made up of 18 amino acids. CDR1 and CDR2 (germline): MNHNS, SASEGT. V lost 1 base and J lost 3; bases outside the gene matches: 8. Written as DNA, the CDR3 is TGTGCCAGCAGTGAAGTATTAGCGGGAGGGCCTATCTACAATGAGCAGTTCTTC. Protein product: CASSEVLAGGPIYNEQFF.

This clone was seen a single time. The V and J genes are TRBV7-2 and TRBJ1-2; tentatively, D is TRBD1 (5 bases). Germline-derived CDR1 and CDR2 are SGHTA and FQGNSA. CDR3 length equals 15 residues. V shed 1 base and J shed 8 bases, with 17 bases lying between them. CDR3 residues: CASSLVSGTHGGYTF. Written as DNA, the CDR3 is TGTGCCAGCAGCTTAGTGTCGGGGACTCACGGGGGCTACACCTTC.

This clone has a single count. The J gene is TRBJ2-5, the V gene TRBV25-1; 10 bases fit TRBD2. The junction had 1 base not matched to a gene; V was cut back by 4 bases and J by 2 bases. Germline CDR1 MGHDK, CDR2 SYGVNS. The CDR3 covers 14 residues. The CDR3 nucleotides read TGTGCCAGCAGTGTAGCGGGGGGACAAGAGACCCAGTACTTC. Encoded protein: CASSVAGGQETQYF.

This chain uses TRBV29-1 with TRBJ2-7; D is perhaps TRBD1 (5 bases). CDR1 and CDR2 (germline): SQVTM, ANQGSEA. CDR3 length: 12 amino acids. V dropped 2 bases and J dropped 3 bases, with 8 bases sitting between them. The CDR3 reads CSVEIGVYEQYF. CDR3 in DNA: TGCAGCGTTGAAATAGGGGTCTACGAGCAGTACTTC.

The chain couples TRBV5-4 to TRBJ1-4; no firm D call. The CDR3 loop spans 15 amino acids. Trimming pared 4 bases from V and 3 bases from J, leaving 13 bases between. Germline V gene lookup returns CDR1 SGHNT and CDR2 YYREEE (reference sequence). This CDR3 reads CASSTGGSSNEKLFF. The CDR3 DNA sequence: TGTGCCAGCAGCACCGGCGGAAGCTCTAATGAAAAACTGTTTTTT.

This clone has just one count. The V and J genes are TRBV25-1 and TRBJ2-5; TRBD1 aligns across 9 bases. Germline V CDR1 and CDR2: MGHDK, SYGVNS. V shed 10 bases and J 4 bases; nucleotides not matched to a gene: 1. The CDR3 runs to 11 residues. CDR3 nucleotides: TGTGCCACGGGACAGGGAGAGACCCAGTACTTC. This sequence encodes CATGQGETQYF. The full variable domain, completed using reference TRBV25-1 and TRBJ2-5, is EADIYQTPRYLVIGTGKKITLECSQTMGHDKMYWYQQDPGMELHLIHYSYGVNSTEKGDLSSESTVSRIRTEHFPLTLESARPSHTSQYLCATGQGETQYFGPGTRLLVL.

The chain joins TRBV7-3 to TRBJ2-2, with 7 positions matching TRBD2. Germline V gene sequence: CDR1 SGHTA, CDR2 FQGTGA. CDR3 length: 16 amino acids. The V segment lost 1 base and the J segment 3 bases; nucleotides outside the gene matches: 5. Here the CDR3 reads CASSLMGGRYTGELFF. The CDR3, as DNA: TGTGCCAGCAGCTTAATGGGAGGGAGGTACACCGGGGAGCTGTTTTTT.

The sample holds a few counts of this clone. The chain uses TRBV21-1 and TRBJ2-3; the table's TRBD2 call for D was not verified on the DNA. TRBV21-1 is recorded as a pseudogene. The CDR3 spans 18 residues. The CDR3 bases are TGTGCCAGCAGCAAAGATGCGACTAGCGTTCATCACACAGATACGCAGTATTTT. Translating gives CASSKDATSVHHTDTQYF.

The chain links TRBV6-6 to TRBJ1-1; D remains ambiguous. The CDR3 length is 14 residues. Trimming left V 7 bases short and J 3 bases short, with 15 bases between. CDR1 and CDR2 (germline): MNHNY, SVGAGI (reference sequence). The CDR3 is CASTHGRADTEAFF. The CDR3 nucleotides are TGTGCCAGCACCCACGGGAGGGCGGACACTGAAGCTTTCTTT.

The CDR3 sequence is CATLQEFNSPLHF. The CDR3 DNA is TGTGCCACACTTCAGGAATTCAATTCACCCCTCCACTTT. The chain combines TRBV10-3 with TRBJ1-6; no firm D call. V was clipped by 10 bases and J by 7 bases, with 14 bases between them. Germline values: CDR1 ENHRY, CDR2 SYGVKD. There are 13 residues in the CDR3.

This clone was found once. The V gene is TRBV2, the J gene TRBJ1-2; possibly TRBD1 for D (6 bases). The CDR3 runs 15 residues. Between the trimmed V and J ends, which lost 4 bases and 2 bases, there was a span of 14 bases. Per germline, CDR1 SNHLY and CDR2 FYNNEI. CDR3 protein: CASSAHRVENYGYTF. CDR3 coding DNA: TGTGCCAGCAGTGCTCACAGGGTGGAGAACTATGGCTACACCTTC.

This clone appeared a few times. The chain uses TRBV5-6 and TRBJ2-3; no definite D call. V lost 4 bases, J lost 4 bases, and 7 bases lay in between. The CDR3 has 12 residues. The germline V gene has CDR1 SGHDT and CDR2 YYEEEE. This CDR3 reads CASSPTADTQYF. CDR3 coding DNA: TGTGCCAGCAGCCCCACTGCAGATACGCAGTATTTT.